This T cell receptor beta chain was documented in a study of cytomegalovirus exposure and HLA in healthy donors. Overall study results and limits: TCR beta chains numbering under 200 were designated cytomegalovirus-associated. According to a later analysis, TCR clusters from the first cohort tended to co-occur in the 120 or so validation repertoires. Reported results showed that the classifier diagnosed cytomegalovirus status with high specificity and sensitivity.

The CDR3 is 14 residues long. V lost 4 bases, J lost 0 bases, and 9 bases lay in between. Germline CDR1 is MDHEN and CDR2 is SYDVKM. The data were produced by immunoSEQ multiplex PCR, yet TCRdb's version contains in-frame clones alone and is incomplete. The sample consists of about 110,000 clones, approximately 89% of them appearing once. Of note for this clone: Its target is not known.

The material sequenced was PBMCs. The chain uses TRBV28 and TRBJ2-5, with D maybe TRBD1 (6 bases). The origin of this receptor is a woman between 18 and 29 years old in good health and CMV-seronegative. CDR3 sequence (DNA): TGTGCCAGCAGTTCCGGGACAAACCAAGAGACCCAGTACTTC. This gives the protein CASSSGTNQETQYF. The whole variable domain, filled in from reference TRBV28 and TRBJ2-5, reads DVKVTQSSRYLVKRTGEKVFLECVQDMDHENMFWYRQDPGLGLRLIYFSYDVKMKEKGDIPEGYSVSREKKERFSLILESASTNQTSMYLCASSSGTNQETQYFGPGTRLLVL.